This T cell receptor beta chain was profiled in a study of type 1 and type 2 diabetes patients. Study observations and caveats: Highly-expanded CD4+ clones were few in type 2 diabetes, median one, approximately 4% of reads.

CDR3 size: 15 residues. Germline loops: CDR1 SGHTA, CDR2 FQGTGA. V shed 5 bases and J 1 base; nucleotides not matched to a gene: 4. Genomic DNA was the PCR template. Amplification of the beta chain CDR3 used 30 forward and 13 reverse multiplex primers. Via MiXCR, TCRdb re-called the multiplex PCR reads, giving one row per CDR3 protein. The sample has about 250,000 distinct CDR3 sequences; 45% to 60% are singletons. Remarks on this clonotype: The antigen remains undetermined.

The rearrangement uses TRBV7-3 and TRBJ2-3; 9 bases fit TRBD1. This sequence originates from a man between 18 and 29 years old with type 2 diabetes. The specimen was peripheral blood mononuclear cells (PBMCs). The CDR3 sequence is CASSRQGGGTDTQYF. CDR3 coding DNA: TGTGCCAGCAGCCGACAGGGGGGCGGCACAGATACGCAGTATTTT.